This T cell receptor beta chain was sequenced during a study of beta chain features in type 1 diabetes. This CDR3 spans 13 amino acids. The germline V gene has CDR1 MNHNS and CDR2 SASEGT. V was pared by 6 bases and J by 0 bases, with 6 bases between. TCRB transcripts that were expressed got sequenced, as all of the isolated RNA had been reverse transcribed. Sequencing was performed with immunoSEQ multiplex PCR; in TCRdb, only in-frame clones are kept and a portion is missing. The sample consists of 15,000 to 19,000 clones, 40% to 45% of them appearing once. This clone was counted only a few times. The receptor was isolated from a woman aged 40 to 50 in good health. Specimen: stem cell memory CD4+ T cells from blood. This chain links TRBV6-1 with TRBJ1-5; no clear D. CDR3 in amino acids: CASREHSNQPQHF. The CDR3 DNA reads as TGTGCCAGCAGGGAACATAGCAATCAGCCCCAGCATTTT.